This section outlines one T cell receptor (beta chain) sequence together with its context. Antigen unknown. Produced via immunoSEQ multiplex PCR; TCRdb's table is partial and in-frame only. The sample has about 64,000 clones; approximately 84% are singletons. Time point indicated: week 11, during vaccination. With topical imiquimod, each dose of the vaccine consisted of 300 ug of mutant IDH1 20-mer peptide. This specimen belongs to a study of a mutant IDH1 vaccine in newly diagnosed glioma. Across the study: Patients received eight vaccinations in weeks 1, 3, 5, 7, 11, 15, 19, 23. First vaccine doses came 4-6 weeks after radiotherapy alone, or with temozolomide cycles. Before enrollment, the patients had been treated with radiotherapy alone, temozolomide alone, or both together. Most of them had received both.

Study conclusions and caveats: Patients mounted vaccine-induced immune responses in 93.3% of cases.

This CDR3 is built from 17 residues. Trimming stripped 1 base from V and 1 base from J, with 17 bases between. Germline CDR1 SGHTA, CDR2 FQGNSA. The material was PBMCs, obtained from a glioma patient whose treatment included an IDH1 peptide vaccine. This TCR came from a woman in her forties or fifties with glioma. The V gene is TRBV7-2, the J gene TRBJ2-7; possibly TRBD2 for D (6 bases). DNA for the CDR3: TGTGCCAGCAGCTTAGTGGGGGGAAGTGGCCTTTCCTACGAGCAGTACTTC. Its translation: CASSLVGGSGLSYEQYF.